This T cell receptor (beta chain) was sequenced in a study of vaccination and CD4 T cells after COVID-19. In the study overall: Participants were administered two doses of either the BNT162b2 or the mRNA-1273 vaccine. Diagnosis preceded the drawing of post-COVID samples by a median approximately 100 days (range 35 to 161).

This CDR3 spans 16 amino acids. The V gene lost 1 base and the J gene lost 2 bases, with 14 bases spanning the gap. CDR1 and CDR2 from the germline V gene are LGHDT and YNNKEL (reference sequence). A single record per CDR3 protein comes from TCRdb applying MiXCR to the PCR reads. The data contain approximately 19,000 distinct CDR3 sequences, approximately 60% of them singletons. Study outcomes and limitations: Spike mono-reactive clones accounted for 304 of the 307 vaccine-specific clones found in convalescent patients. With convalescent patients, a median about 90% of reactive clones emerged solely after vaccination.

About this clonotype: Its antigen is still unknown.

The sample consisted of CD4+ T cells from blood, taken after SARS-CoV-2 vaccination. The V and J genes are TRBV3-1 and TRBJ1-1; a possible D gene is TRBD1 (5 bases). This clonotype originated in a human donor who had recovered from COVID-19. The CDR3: CASSQGIGTVNTEAFF. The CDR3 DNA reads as TGTGCCAGCAGCCAAGGAATTGGGACGGTCAACACTGAAGCTTTCTTT.